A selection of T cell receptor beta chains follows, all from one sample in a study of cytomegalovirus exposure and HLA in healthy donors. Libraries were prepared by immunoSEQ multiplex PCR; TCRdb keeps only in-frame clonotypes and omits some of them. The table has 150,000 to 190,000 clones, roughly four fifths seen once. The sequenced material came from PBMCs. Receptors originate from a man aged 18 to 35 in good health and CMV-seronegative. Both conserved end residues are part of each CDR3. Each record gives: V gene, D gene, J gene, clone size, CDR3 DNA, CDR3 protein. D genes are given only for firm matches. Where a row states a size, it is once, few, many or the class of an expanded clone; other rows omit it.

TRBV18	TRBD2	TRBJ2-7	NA	TGTGCCAGCTCCCCAGGGACTAGCGGAATCTACGAGCAGTACTTC	CASSPGTSGIYEQYF
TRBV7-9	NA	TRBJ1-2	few	TGTTCCAGCAGCGAAGAGGTTCTAGATGGCTACACCTTC	CSSSEEVLDGYTF
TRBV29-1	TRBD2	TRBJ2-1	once	TGCAGCGTTGAAATTGAGGGACTAGAGGTTAACTCCTACAATGAGCAGTTCTTC	CSVEIEGLEVNSYNEQFF
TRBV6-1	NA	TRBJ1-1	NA	TGTGCCAGCAGTGAAGAGGGAGGGAGGGAAGCTTTCTTT	CASSEEGGREAFF
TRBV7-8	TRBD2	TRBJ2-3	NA	TGTGCCAGCAGCTTTCTGGCGGGAGGGCCCGGAGTAACGACAGATACGCAGTATTTT	CASSFLAGGPGVTTDTQYF
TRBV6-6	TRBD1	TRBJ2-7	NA	TGTGCCAGCAGTTACTCCACAGGGGGGATCGAGCAGTACTTC	CASSYSTGGIEQYF
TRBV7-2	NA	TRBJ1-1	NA	TGTGCCAGCAGCCGAGCCCGTATGAACACTGAAGCTTTCTTT	CASSRARMNTEAFF
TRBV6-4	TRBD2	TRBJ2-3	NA	TGTGCCAGCTCTGCCGGGCCGGGAGGAGGCACAGATACGCAGTATTTT	CASSAGPGGGTDTQYF
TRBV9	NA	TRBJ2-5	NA	TGTGCCAGCAGCGTAGGGACTAAAGAGACCCAGTACTTC	CASSVGTKETQYF
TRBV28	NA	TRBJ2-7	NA	TGTGCCAGCAGCCCCCGGGACTCCCGAAGATCCCCCGTCGAGCAGTACTTC	CASSPRDSRRSPVEQYF
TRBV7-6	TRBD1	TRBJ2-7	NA	TGTGCCAGCAGCCCTCCAATTTGGGGTGACAGGGGCCTCCTCTACGAGCAGTACTTC	CASSPPIWGDRGLLYEQYF
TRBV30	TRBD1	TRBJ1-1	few	TGTGCCTGGAGTGGAGGCCTCCTTTACCGGGACAGGGGAGAAGCTTTCTTT	CAWSGGLLYRDRGEAFF
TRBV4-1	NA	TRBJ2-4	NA	TGCGCCAGCAGCCAATTCAAAGGGACTCCGTCCGGGGAAAACATTCAGTACTTC	CASSQFKGTPSGENIQYF
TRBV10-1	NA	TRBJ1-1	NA	TGCGCCAGCAGTTGGGCGTCGAACACTGAAGCTTTCTTT	CASSWASNTEAFF
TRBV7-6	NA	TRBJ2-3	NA	TGTGCCAGCAGCTTAGTGGGGCTACCCTCCGATACGCAGTATTTT	CASSLVGLPSDTQYF
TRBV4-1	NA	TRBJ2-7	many	TGCGCCAGCAGCCAAGCGGCAGGGCAGAAGACGTACGAGCAGTACTTC	CASSQAAGQKTYEQYF
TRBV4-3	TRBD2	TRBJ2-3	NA	TGCGCCAGCAGCCAAGGTATGCCTAGCGGGAGCCCAGATACGCAGTATTTT	CASSQGMPSGSPDTQYF
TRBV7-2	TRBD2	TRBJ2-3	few	TGTGCCAGCAGCTTCCTTAGCGGGAGGTCCGGGGATACGCAGTATTTT	CASSFLSGRSGDTQYF
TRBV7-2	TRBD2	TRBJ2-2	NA	TGTGCCAGCAGCTTGGTAGCGGGAGGGGGGTTAACCGGGGAGCTGTTTTTT	CASSLVAGGGLTGELFF
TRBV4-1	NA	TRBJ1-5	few	TGCGCCAGCAGCCCTACAGGGAGCAATCAGCCCCAGCATTTT	CASSPTGSNQPQHF
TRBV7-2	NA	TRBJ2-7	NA	TGTGCCAGCAGCTTAGGGGGACTCTCGGGCGAGCAGTACTTC	CASSLGGLSGEQYF
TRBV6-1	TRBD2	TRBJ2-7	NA	TGTGCCAGCAGTGGCGCTAGCGGGATCGTCTACGAGCAGTACTTC	CASSGASGIVYEQYF
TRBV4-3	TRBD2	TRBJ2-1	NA	TGCGCCAGCAGCCAAGACCGACTAGCGGGAGGGGGGAATGAGCAGTTCTTC	CASSQDRLAGGGNEQFF
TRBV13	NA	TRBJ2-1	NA	TGTGCCAGCACTCTACGCCGGCGGGCGGAAAATGAGCAGTTCTTC	CASTLRRRAENEQFF
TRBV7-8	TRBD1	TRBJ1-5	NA	TGTGCCAGCAGCGAAGCAGGGGGCGGGAATCAGCCCCAGCATTTT	CASSEAGGGNQPQHF
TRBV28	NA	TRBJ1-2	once	TGTGCCAGCGGACACTCTTACAGTAAACCCTCCTATGGCTACACCTTC	CASGHSYSKPSYGYTF
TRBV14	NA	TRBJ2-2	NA	TGTGCCAGCAGCCCCGGTGGCGGCACCGGGGAGCTGTTTTTT	CASSPGGGTGELFF
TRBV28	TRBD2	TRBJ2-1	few	TGTGCCAGCAGTGACCCGGGACTAGCCGGGAATGAGCAGTTCTTC	CASSDPGLAGNEQFF
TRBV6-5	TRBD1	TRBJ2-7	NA	TGTGCCAGCAAGTCGGGACAGGGGTCCTACGAGCAGTACTTC	CASKSGQGSYEQYF
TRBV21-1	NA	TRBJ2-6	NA	TGTGCCAGCACCCTTAGGGACGGACAGGACGTACCTGGGGCCAACGTCCTGACTTTC	CASTLRDGQDVPGANVLTF
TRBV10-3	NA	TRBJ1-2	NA	TGTGCCATCAGTGATGGGGGCAGGGGAAACTATGGCTACACCTTC	CAISDGGRGNYGYTF
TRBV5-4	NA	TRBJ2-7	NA	TGTGCCAGCAGCCCCCGCCAGGGATCCTACGAGCAGTACTTC	CASSPRQGSYEQYF
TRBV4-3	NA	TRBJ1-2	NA	TGCGCCAGCAGCCAAGATGCCCCCTCTGTCCTAGGCTACACCTTC	CASSQDAPSVLGYTF
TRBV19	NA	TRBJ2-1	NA	TGTGCCACCTCGGGACTTTTCAATGAGCAGTTCTTC	CATSGLFNEQFF
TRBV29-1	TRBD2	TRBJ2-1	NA	TGCAGCGTTGACAATCCTAGCGGGAGCAATGAGCAGTTCTTC	CSVDNPSGSNEQFF
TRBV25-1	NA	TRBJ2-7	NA	TGTGCCACCGCGGGCCGGGAGCGTGAGCAGTACTTC	CATAGREREQYF